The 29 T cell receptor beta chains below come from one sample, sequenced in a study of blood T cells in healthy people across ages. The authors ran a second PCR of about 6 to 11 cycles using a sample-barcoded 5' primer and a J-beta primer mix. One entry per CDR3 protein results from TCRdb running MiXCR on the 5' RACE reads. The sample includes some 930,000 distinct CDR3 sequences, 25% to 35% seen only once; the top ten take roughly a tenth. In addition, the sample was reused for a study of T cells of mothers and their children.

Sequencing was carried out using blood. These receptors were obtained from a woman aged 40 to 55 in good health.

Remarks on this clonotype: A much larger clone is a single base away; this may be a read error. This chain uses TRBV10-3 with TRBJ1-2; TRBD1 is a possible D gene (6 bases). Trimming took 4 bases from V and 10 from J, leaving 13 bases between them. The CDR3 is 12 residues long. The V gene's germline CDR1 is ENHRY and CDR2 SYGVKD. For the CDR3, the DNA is TGTGCCATCAGTGGGACAGCCGAGGACTACACCTTC. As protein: CAISGTAEDYTF.

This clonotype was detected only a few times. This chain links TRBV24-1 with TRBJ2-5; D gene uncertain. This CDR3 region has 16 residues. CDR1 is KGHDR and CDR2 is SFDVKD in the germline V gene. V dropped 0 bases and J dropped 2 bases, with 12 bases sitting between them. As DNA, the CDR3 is TGTGCCACCAGTGATTTGAGGTCGAGGCAGCAAGAGACCCAGTACTTC. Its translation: CATSDLRSRQQETQYF.

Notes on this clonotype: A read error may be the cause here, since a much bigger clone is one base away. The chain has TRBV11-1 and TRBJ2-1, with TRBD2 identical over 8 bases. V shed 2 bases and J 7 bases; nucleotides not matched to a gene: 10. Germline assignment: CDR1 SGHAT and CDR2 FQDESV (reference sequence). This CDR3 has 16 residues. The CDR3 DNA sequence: TGTGCCAGCAGCTTAACCCTAGCGGGTAGTAGGAATGAGCAGTTCTTC. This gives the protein CASSLTLAGSRNEQFF.

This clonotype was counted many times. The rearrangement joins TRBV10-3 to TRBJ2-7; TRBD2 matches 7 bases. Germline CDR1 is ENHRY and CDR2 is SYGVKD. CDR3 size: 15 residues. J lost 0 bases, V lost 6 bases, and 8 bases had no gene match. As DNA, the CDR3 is TGTGCCATCAGGCGGGGAGGGGAGGCCTCCTACGAGCAGTACTTC. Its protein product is CAIRRGGEASYEQYF.

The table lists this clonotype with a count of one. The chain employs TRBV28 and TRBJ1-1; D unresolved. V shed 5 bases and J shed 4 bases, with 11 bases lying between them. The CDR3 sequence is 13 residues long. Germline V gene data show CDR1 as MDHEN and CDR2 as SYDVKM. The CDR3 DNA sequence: TGTGCCAGCAGTCCACTCGAGGGCACTGAAGCTTTCTTT. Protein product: CASSPLEGTEAFF.

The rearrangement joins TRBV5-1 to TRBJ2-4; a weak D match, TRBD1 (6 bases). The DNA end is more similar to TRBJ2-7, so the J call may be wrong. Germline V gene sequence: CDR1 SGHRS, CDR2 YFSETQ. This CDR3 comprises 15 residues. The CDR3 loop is CASSGYPGQNCEQYF. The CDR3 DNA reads TGCGCCAGCAGCGGCTACCCCGGACAGAACTGCGAGCAGTACTTC.

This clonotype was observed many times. The chain's CDR3 is CASSAWGEQYF. The CDR3 nucleotides are TGTGCCAGCAGTGCTTGGGGCGAGCAGTACTTC. This chain uses TRBV2 with TRBJ2-5; D call uncertain. The J call is in doubt because the DNA end fits TRBJ2-7 better. Germline CDR1 reads SNHLY; CDR2 reads FYNNEI. CDR3 length equals 11 residues.

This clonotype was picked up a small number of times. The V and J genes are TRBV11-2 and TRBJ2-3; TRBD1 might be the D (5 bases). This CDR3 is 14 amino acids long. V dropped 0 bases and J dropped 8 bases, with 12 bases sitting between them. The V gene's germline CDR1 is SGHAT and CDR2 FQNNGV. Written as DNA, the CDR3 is TGTGCCAGCAGCTTAGAAATATTCCAGGGTACGCAGTATTTT. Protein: CASSLEIFQGTQYF.

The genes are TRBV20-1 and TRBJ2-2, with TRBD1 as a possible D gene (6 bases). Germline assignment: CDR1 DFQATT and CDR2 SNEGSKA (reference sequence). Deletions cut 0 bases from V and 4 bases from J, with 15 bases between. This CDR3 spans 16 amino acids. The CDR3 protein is CSARDLARGPTGELFF. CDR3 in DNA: TGCAGTGCTAGAGATTTGGCCAGGGGACCCACCGGGGAGCTGTTTTTT.

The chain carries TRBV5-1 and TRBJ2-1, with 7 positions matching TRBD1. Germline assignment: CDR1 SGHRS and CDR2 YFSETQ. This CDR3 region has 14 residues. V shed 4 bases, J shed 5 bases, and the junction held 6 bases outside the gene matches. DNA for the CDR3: TGCGCCAGCAGCCCGGGACAGATAGACAATGAGCAGTTCTTC. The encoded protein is CASSPGQIDNEQFF.

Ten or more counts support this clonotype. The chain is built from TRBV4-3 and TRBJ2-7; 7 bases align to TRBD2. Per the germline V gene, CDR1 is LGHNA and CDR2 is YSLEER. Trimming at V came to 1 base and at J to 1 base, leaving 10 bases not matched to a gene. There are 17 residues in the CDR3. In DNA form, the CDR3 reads TGCGCCAGCAGCCAAGCGCTCGGGGGGACTGGGTCCTACGAGCAGTACTTC. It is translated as CASSQALGGTGSYEQYF.

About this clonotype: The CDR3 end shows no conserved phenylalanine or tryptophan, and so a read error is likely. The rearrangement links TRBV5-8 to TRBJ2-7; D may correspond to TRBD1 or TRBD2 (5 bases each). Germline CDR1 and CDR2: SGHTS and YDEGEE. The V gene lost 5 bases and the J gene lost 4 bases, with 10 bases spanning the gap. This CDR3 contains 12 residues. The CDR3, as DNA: TGTGCCAGCAGTCGAGGGGTTTACGAGCAGTACTCC. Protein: CASSRGVYEQYS.

The CDR3 region is CASSFDRGMNTEAFF. The CDR3 DNA sequence: TGTGCCAGCAGCTTTGACAGGGGGATGAACACTGAAGCTTTCTTT. V gene TRBV7-9 combines with J gene TRBJ1-1, with TRBD1 matching 9 bases. Germline V gives CDR1 SEHNR, CDR2 FQNEAQ (reference sequence). This CDR3 is built from 15 residues. J gave up 0 bases and V 3 bases, and 2 bases lay outside the gene matches.

The CDR3 sequence: CASSLGEGLELGEQFF. The CDR3, as DNA: TGCGCCAGCAGCTTGGGGGAGGGACTGGAGCTTGGGGAGCAGTTCTTC. The chain employs TRBV5-1 and TRBJ2-1; TRBD2 aligns across 7 bases. There are 16 residues in the CDR3. Germline V gene data show CDR1 as SGHRS and CDR2 as YFSETQ. The trim removed 0 bases at V and 10 bases at J, leaving 13 bases unmatched.

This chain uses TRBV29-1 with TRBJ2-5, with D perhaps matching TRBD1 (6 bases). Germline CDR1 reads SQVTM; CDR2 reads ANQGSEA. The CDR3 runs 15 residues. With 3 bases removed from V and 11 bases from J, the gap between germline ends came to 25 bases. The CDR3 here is CSVDNREFLSNEQYF. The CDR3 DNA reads TGCAGCGTTGATAACAGGGAGTTTCTTTCCAATGAGCAGTACTTC.

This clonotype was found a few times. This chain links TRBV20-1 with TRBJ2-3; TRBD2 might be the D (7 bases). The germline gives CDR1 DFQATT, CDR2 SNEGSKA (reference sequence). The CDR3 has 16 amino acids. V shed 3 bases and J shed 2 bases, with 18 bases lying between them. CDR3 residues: CSARWVGGGPTDTQYF. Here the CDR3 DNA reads TGCAGTGCTAGGTGGGTGGGCGGGGGCCCCACAGATACGCAGTATTTT.

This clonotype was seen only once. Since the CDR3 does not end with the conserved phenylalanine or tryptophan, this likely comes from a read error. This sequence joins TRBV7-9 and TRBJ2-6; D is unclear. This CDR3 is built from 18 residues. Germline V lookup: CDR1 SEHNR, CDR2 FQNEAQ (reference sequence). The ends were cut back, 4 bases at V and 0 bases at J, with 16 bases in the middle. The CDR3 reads CASSSWQPHPSGANVLTV. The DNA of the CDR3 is TGTGCCAGCAGCTCCTGGCAGCCTCACCCCTCTGGGGCCAACGTCCTGACTGTC.

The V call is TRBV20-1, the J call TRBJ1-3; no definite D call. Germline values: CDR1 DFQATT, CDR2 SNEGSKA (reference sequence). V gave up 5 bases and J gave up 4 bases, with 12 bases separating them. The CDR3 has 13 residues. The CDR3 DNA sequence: TGCAGTGCTCACTACTCTGGGGGAAACACCATATATTTT. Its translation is CSAHYSGGNTIYF.

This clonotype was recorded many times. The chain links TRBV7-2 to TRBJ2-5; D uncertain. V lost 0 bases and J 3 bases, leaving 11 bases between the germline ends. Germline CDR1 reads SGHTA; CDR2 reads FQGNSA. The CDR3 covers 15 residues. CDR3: CASSLAATSKETQYF. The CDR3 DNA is TGTGCCAGCAGCTTAGCGGCGACAAGTAAAGAGACCCAGTACTTC.

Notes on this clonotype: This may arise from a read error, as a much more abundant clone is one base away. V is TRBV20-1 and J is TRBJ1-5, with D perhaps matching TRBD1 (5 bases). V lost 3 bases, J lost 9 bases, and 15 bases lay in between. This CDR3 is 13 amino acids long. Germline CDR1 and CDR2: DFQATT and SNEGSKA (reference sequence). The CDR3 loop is CSARSQGSRPQHF. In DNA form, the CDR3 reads TGCAGTGCTAGGTCCCAGGGCAGTCGGCCCCAGCATTTT.

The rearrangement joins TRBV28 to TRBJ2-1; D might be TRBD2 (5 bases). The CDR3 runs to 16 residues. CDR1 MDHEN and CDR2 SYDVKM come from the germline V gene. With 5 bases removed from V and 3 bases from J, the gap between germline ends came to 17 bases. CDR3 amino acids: CASSAPSAGYYNEQFF. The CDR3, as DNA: TGTGCCAGCAGTGCTCCCAGCGCGGGCTACTACAATGAGCAGTTCTTC.

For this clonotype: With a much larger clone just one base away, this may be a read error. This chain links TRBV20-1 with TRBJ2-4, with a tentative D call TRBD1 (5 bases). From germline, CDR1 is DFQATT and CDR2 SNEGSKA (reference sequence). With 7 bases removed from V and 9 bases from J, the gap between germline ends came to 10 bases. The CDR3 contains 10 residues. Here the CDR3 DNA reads TGCAGTGTGCCTAGGGGCATTCAGTACTTC. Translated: CSVPRGIQYF.

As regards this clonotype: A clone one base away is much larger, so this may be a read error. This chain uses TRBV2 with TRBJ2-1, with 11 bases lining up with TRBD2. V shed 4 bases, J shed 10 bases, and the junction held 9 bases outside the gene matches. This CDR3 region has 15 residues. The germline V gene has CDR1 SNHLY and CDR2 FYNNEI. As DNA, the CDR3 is TGTGCCAGCAGTGGGGCTAGCGGGGGGCTTGGCGAGCAGTTCTTC. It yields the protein CASSGASGGLGEQFF.

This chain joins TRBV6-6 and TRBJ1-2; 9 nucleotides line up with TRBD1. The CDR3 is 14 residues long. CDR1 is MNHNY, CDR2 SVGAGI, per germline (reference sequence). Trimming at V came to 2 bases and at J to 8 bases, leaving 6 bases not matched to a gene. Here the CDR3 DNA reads TGTGCCAGCAGTTACCTACAGGGGGCCGAGGGCTACACCTTC. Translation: CASSYLQGAEGYTF.

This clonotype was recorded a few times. The CDR3 reads CAWSMEPNEQFF. As DNA, the CDR3 is TGTGCCTGGAGTATGGAGCCTAATGAGCAGTTCTTC. The chain joins TRBV30 to TRBJ2-1; no clear D. CDR3 length: 12 residues. Germline lookup yields CDR1 GTSNPN and CDR2 SVGIG (reference sequence). Deletions cut 2 bases from V and 7 bases from J, with 9 bases between.

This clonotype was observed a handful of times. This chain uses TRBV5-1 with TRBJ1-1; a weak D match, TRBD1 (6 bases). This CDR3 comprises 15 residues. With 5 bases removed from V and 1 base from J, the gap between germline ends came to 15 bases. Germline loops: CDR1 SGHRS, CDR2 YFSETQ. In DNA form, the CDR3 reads TGCGCCAGCAGTAAGGACCGGGACAAGAACACTGAAGCTTTCTTT. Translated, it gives CASSKDRDKNTEAFF.

DNA for the CDR3: TGCGCCAGCAGACCGGGACAGGGGGCAGGAGATACGCAGTATTTT. Translation gives CASRPGQGAGDTQYF. The rearrangement links TRBV5-1 to TRBJ2-3, with 12 bases identical to TRBD1. V was pared by 5 bases and J by 5 bases, with 6 bases of the junction left unmatched. CDR1 is SGHRS and CDR2 is YFSETQ in the germline V gene. This CDR3 is built from 15 residues.

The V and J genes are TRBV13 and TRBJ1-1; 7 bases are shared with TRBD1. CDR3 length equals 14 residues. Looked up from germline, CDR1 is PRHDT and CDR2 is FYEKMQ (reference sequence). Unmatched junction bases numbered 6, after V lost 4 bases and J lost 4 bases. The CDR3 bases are TGTGCCAGCAGCTCACAGGGGTGGGGCACTGAAGCTTTCTTT. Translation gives CASSSQGWGTEAFF.

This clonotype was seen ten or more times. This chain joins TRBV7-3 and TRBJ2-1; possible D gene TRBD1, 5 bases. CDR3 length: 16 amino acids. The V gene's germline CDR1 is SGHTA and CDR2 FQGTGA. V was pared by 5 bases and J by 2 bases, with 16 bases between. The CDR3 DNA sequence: TGTGCCAGCAGCCACCAGGGCCCCCTAGCCTACAATGAGCAGTTCTTC. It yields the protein CASSHQGPLAYNEQFF.